The 3 T cell receptor beta chains presented below share a single source sample, sequenced in a study of T cell repertoires in cytomegalovirus infection. TCRdb itself ran the reads through MiXCR, one entry per CDR3 protein. Among approximately 400,000 distinct CDR3 sequences, approximately 31% were seen once, and the ten largest hold around 13%. Sequenced: PBMCs. The source is a human donor in good health (CMV status not recorded). Some clones in this sample may be carry-over from other donors' samples.

The chain carries TRBV27 and TRBJ2-6; possibly TRBD1 or TRBD2 for D (5 bases each). Germline CDR1 is MNHEY and CDR2 is SMNVEV (reference sequence). This CDR3 is 19 amino acids long. V lost 4 bases to trimming and J lost 0 bases, with 19 bases between them. Here the CDR3 DNA reads TGTGCCAGCAGTTCCCGAGCCGGGACGGAAGGCTCTGGGGCCAACGTCCTGACTTTC. Its protein product is CASSSRAGTEGSGANVLTF.

Many counts were recorded for this clonotype. The chain has TRBV6-5 and TRBJ2-5, with D possibly TRBD2 on 5 matching bases. This CDR3 region has 15 residues. V was trimmed by 3 bases and J by 3 bases, leaving 14 bases between them. Germline V gene sequence: CDR1 MNHEY, CDR2 SVGAGI. CDR3 nucleotides: TGTGCCAGCAGTTATCGGAGTCTAGCCGAAGAGACCCAGTACTTC. Amino acid sequence: CASSYRSLAEETQYF.

This clonotype appeared a few times. The chain couples TRBV6-1 to TRBJ2-1; perhaps D is TRBD1 or TRBD2 (6 bases each). CDR3 length equals 15 residues. V was shortened by 2 bases and J by 7 bases, with 15 bases between the two germline ends. Per the germline V gene, CDR1 is MNHNS and CDR2 is SASEGT. This chain's CDR3 is CASSELRGALNEQFF. DNA of the CDR3: TGTGCCAGCAGTGAATTGAGGGGGGCCCTTAATGAGCAGTTCTTC.